This T cell receptor beta chain is from a study of identical twins. Study-wide results and caveats: Insertions were reduced in abundant cord blood beta clonotypes but not in memory repertoires. Twin-shared out-of-frame alpha sequences showed excess low generation probability.

With template switching, a universal primer site was added, and the cDNA carried unique molecular identifiers. TCRdb independently ran MiXCR on the 5' RACE reads; one entry per CDR3 protein. The sample shows more than 400,000 distinct CDR3 sequences, approximately 16% of them seen only once. V shed 5 bases, J shed 5 bases, and the junction held 8 bases outside the gene matches. CDR3 length equals 15 residues. Germline V gene lookup returns CDR1 SGHRS and CDR2 YFSETQ. Ten or more counts support this clonotype. The antigen remains undetermined. The same data also went into a second study, on yellow fever vaccine responses in identical twins. That work states: Twins' vaccine T cell response reportedly seemed partly convergent, partly personalized.

The chain has TRBV5-1 and TRBJ2-2, with 8 bases lining up with TRBD1. The sample comprised CD4+ T cells sorted from blood. This clonotype was obtained from a woman in her late teens or twenties in good health. The CDR3 bases are TGCGCCAGCAGTGCCCGGACAGGGTGGACCGGGGAGCTGTTTTTT. Translation gives CASSARTGWTGELFF.